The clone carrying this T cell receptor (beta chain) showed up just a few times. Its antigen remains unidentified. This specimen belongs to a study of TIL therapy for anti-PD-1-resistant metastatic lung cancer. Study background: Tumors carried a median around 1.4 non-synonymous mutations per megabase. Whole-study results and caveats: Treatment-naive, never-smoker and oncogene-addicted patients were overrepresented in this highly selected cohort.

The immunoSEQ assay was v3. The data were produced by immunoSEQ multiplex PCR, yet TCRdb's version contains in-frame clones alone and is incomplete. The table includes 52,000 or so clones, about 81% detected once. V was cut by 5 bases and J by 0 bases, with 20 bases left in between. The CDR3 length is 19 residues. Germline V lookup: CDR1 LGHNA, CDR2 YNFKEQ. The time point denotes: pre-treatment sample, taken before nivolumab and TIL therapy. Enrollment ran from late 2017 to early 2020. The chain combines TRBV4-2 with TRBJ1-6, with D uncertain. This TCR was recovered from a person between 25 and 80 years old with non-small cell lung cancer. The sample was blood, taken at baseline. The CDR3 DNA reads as TGTGCCAGCAGCACATTGGCCATCTTAGGGAGCTCCTATAATTCACCCCTCCACTTT. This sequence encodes CASSTLAILGSSYNSPLHF.